There are a few counts of the clone carrying this T cell receptor beta chain. Its antigen remains unknown. There are 14 residues in the CDR3. Germline lookup yields CDR1 GTSNPN and CDR2 SVGIG (reference sequence). The V and J ends lost 2 bases and 0 bases respectively, with 8 bases between them. The data are from a study of T-cell memory formation after mild COVID-19. For the study at large: Largely, the TCR clusters proved donor specific.

MiXCR was run by TCRdb on the 5' RACE reads, yielding one entry per CDR3 protein. The sample yields approximately 350,000 distinct CDR3 sequences, 28% seen once. The study's findings and limits: CD4+ clones that contracted lay mainly in CM and EM; CD8+ ones lay in EMRA.

Sequenced: PBMCs or a T cell subset sorted from them (not recorded which). The receptor was derived from an adult woman who had mild COVID-19 (a few samples of this study predate the infection). Cell type and time point are not known. The chain combines TRBV30 with TRBJ1-3; D is uncertain. The CDR3 sequence is CAWSLSHSGNTIYF. The CDR3 DNA is TGTGCCTGGAGTCTCTCACACTCTGGAAACACCATATATTTT.